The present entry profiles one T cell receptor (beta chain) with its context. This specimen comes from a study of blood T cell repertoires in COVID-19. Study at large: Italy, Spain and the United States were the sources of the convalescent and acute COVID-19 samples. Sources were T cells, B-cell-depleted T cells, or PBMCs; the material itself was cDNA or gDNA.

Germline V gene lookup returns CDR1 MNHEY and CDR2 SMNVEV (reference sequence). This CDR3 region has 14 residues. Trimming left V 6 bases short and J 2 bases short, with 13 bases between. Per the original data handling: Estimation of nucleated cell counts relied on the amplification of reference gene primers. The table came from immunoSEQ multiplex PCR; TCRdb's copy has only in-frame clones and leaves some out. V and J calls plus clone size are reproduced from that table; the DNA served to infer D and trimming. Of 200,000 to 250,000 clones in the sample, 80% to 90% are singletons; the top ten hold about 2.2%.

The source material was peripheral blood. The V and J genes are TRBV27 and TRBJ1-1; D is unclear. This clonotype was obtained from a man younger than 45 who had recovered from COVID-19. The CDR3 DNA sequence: TGTGCCAGCAGCCCAGGATTCCTTAACACTGAAGCTTTCTTT. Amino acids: CASSPGFLNTEAFF.